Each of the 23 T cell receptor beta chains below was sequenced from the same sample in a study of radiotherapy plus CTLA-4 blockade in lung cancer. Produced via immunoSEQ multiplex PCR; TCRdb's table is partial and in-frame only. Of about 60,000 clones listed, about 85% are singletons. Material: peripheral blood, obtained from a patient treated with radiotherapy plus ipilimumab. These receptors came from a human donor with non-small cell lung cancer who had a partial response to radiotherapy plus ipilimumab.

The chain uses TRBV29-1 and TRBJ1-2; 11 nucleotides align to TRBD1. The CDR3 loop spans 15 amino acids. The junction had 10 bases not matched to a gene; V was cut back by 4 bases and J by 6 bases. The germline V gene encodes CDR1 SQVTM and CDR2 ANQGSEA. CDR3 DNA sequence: TGCAGCGTTGGGTGGCAGGACAGGGGGCCGCATGGCTACACCTTC. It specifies CSVGWQDRGPHGYTF.

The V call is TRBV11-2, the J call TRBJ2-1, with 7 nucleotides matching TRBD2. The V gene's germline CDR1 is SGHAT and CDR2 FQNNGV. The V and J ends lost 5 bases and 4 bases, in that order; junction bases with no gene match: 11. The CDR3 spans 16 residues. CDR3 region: CASSLSGWEGYNEQFF. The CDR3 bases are TGTGCCAGCAGCCTGAGTGGGTGGGAGGGATACAATGAGCAGTTCTTC.

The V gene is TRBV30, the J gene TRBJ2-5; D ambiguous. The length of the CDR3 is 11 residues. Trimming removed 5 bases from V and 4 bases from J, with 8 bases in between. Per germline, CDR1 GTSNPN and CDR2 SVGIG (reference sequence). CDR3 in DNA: TGTGCCTGGGCTAGATTAGAGACCCAGTACTTC. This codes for CAWARLETQYF.

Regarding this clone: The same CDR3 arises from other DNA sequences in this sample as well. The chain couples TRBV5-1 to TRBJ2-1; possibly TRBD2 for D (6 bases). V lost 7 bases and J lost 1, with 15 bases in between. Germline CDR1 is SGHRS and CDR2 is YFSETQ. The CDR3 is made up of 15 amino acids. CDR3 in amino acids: CASSSGGSSYNEQFF. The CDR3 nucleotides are TGCGCCAGCTCCTCCGGAGGGAGTTCCTACAATGAGCAGTTCTTC.

The CDR3 loop reads CASSLGTTASGMGETQYF. The DNA of the CDR3 is TGCGCCAGCAGCTTGGGGACTACGGCTAGCGGGATGGGAGAGACCCAGTACTTC. V usage is TRBV5-1 and J usage is TRBJ2-5, with 9 bases lining up with TRBD2. CDR3 length equals 18 residues. V was pared by 0 bases and J by 4 bases, with 13 bases of the junction left unmatched. The V gene's germline CDR1 is SGHRS and CDR2 YFSETQ.

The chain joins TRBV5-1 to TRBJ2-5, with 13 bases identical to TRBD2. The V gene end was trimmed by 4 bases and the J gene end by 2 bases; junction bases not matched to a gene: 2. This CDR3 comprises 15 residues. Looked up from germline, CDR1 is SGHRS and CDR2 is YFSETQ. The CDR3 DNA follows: TGCGCCAGCAGCCTGGGACTAGCGGGACAAGAGACCCAGTACTTC. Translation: CASSLGLAGQETQYF.

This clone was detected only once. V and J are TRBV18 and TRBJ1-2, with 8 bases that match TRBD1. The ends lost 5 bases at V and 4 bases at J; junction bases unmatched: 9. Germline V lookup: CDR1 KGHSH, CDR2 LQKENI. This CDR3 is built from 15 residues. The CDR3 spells CASSEAGGAGYGYTF. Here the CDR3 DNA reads TGTGCCAGCTCAGAAGCAGGGGGCGCGGGCTATGGCTACACCTTC.

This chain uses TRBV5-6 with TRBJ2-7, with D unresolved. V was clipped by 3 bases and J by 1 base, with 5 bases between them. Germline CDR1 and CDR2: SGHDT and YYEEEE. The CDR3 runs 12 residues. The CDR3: CASSSGSYEQYF. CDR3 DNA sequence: TGTGCCAGCAGCTCCGGGTCCTACGAGCAGTACTTC.

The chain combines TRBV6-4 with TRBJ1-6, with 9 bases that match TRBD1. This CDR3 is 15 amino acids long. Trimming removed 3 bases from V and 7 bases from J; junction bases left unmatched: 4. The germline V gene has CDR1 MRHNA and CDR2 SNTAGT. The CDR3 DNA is TGTGCCAGCAGTGAGGCCGGGACAGGGAATTCACCCCTCCACTTT. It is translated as CASSEAGTGNSPLHF.

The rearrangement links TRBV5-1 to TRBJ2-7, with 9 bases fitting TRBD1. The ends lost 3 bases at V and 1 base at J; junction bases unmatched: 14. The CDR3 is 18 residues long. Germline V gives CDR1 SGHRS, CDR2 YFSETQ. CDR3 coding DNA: TGCGCCAGCAGCTCAAAACTAGCACAGGGGGCATTTTCCTACGAGCAGTACTTC. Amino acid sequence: CASSSKLAQGAFSYEQYF. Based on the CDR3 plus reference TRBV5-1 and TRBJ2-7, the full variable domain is KAGVTQTPRYLIKTRGQQVTLSCSPISGHRSVSWYQQTPGQGLQFLFEYFSETQRNKGNFPGRFSGRQFSNSRSEMNVSTLELGDSALYLCASSSKLAQGAFSYEQYFGPGTRLTVT.

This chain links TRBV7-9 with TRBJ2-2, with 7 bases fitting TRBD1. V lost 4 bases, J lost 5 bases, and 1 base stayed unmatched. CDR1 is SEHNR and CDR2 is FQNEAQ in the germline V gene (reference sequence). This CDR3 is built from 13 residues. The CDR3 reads CASSSRGTGELFF. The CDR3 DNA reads TGTGCCAGCAGCTCCAGGGGGACCGGGGAGCTGTTTTTT.

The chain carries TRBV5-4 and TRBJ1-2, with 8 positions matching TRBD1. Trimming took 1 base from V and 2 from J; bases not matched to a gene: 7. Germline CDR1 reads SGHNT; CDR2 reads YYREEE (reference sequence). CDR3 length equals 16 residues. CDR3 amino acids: CASSLSWGQENYGYTF. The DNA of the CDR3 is TGTGCCAGCAGCTTGAGTTGGGGACAGGAGAACTATGGCTACACCTTC.

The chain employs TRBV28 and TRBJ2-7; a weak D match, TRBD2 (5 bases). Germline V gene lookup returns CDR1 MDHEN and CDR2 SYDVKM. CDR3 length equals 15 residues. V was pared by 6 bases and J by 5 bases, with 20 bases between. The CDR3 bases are TGTGCCAGCAGCGGTCCTGCGCGGGTTACGAACGAGCAGTACTTC. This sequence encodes CASSGPARVTNEQYF.

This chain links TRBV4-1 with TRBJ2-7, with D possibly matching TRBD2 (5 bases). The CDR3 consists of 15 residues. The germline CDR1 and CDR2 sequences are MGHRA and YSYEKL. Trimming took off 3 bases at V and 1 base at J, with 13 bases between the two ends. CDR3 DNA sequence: TGCGCCAGCAGCCAGATCCCTGGCGGGTCCTACGAGCAGTACTTC. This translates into CASSQIPGGSYEQYF.

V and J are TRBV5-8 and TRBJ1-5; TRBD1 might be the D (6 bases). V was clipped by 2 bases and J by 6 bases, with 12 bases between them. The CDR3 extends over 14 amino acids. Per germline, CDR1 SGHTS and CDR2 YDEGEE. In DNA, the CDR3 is TGTGCCAGCAGCTTTCGGGGGGCAGGTCAGCCCCAGCATTTT. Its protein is CASSFRGAGQPQHF. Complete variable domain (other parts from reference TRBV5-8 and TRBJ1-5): EAGVTQSPTHLIKTRGQQATLRCSPISGHTSVYWYQQALGLGLQFLLWYDEGEERNRGNFPPRFSGRQFPNYSSELNVNALELEDSALYLCASSFRGAGQPQHFGDGTRLSIL.

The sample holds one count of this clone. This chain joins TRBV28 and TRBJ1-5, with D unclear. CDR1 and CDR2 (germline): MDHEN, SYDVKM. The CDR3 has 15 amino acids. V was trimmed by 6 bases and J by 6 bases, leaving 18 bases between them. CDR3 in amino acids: CASSSYLGVGQPQHF. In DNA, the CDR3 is TGTGCCAGCAGCTCTTACCTCGGAGTGGGTCAGCCCCAGCATTTT.

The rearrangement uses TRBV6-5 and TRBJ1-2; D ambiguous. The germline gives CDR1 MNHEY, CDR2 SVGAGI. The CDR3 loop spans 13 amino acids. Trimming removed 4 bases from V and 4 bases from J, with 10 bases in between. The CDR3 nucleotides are TGTGCCAGCAGTTTGGGCCTCACCTATGGCTACACCTTC. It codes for CASSLGLTYGYTF.

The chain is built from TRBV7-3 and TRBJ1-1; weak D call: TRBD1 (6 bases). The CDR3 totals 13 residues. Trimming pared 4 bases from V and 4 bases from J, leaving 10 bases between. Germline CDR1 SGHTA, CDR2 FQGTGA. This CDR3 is CASSSTGSTEAFF. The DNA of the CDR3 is TGTGCCAGCAGCTCCACAGGGAGCACTGAAGCTTTCTTT. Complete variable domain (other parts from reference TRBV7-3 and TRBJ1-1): GAGVSQTPSNKVTEKGKYVELRCDPISGHTALYWYRQSLGQGPEFLIYFQGTGAADDSGLPNDRFFAVRPEGSVSTLKIQRTERGDSAVYLCASSSTGSTEAFFGQGTRLTVV.

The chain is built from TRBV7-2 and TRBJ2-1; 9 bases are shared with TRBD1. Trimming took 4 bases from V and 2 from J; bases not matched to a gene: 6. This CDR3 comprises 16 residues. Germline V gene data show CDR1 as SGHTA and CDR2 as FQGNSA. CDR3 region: CASSSYGTGTYNEQFF. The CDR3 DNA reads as TGTGCCAGCAGCTCATATGGGACAGGGACCTACAATGAGCAGTTCTTC.

CDR3 amino acids: CSGQGSGNTIYF. The CDR3 nucleotides read TGCAGCGGCCAGGGATCTGGAAACACCATATATTTT. The chain carries TRBV29-1 and TRBJ1-3; TRBD1 might be the D (5 bases). Germline V gene sequence: CDR1 SQVTM, CDR2 ANQGSEA. Trimming stripped 7 bases from V and 1 base from J, with 8 bases between. CDR3 length: 12 amino acids.

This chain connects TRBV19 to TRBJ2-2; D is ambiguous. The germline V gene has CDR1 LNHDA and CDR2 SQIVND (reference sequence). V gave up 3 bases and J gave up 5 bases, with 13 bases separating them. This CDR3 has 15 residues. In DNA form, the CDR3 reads TGTGCCAGTAGTATTGAACCCCGGGTGACCGGGGAGCTGTTTTTT. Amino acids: CASSIEPRVTGELFF.

CDR3 loop: CACQGPSSGANVLTF. CDR3 coding DNA: TGTGCCTGCCAGGGGCCATCATCTGGGGCCAACGTCCTGACTTTC. This chain joins TRBV30 and TRBJ2-6; D is perhaps TRBD1 (6 bases). The V gene lost 6 bases and the J gene lost 1 base, with 13 bases spanning the gap. Germline V gene sequence: CDR1 GTSNPN, CDR2 SVGIG (reference sequence). This CDR3 is built from 15 residues.

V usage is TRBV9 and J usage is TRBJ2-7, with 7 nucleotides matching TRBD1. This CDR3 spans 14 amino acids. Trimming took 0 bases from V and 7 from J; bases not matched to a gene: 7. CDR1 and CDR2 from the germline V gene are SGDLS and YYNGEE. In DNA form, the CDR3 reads TGTGCCAGCAGCGTAGGACCCACCAGGGGGGAGCAGTACTTC. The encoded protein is CASSVGPTRGEQYF.